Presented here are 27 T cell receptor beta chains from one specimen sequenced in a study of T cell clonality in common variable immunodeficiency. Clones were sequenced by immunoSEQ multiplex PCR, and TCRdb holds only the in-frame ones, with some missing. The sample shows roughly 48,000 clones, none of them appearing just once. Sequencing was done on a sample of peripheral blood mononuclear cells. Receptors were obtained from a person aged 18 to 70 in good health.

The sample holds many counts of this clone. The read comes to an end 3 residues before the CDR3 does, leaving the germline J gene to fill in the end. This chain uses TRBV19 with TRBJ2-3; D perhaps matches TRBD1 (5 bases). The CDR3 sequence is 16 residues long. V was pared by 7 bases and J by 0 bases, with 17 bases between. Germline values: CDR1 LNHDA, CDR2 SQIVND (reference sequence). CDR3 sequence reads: CASKDWGSESTDTQYF. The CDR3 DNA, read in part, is TGTGCCAGTAAGGATTGGGGCAGCGAGAGCACAGATACG. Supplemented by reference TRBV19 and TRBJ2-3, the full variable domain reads DGGITQSPKYLFRKEGQNVTLSCEQNLNHDAMYWYRQDPGQGLRLIYYSQIVNDFQKGDIAEGYSVSREKKESFPLTVTSAQKNPTAFYLCASKDWGSESTDTQYFGPGTRLTVL.

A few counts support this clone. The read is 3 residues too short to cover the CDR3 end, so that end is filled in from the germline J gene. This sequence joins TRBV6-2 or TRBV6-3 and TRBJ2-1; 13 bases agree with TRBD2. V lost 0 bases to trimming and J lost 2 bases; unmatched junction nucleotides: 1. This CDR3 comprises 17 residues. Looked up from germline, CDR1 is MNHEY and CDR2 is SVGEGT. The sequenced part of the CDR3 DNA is TGTGCCAGCAGTTACTCAGGACTAGCGGGAGCCTACAATGAG. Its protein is CASSYSGLAGAYNE. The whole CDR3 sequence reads CASSYSGLAGAYNEQFF.

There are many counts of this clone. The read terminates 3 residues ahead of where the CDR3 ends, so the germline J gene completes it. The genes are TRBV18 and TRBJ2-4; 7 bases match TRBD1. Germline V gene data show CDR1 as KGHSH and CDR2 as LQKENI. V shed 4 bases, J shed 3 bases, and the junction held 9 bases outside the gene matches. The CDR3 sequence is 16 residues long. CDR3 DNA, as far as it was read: TGTGCCAGCTCACTTAGCGTTGGGACAGACAAAAACATT. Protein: CASSLSVGTDKNI. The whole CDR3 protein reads CASSLSVGTDKNIQYF. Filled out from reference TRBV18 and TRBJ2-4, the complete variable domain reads NAGVMQNPRHLVRRRGQEARLRCSPMKGHSHVYWYRQLPEEGLKFMVYLQKENIIDESGMPKERFSAEFPKEGPSILRIQQVVRGDSAAYFCASSLSVGTDKNIQYFGAGTRLSVL.

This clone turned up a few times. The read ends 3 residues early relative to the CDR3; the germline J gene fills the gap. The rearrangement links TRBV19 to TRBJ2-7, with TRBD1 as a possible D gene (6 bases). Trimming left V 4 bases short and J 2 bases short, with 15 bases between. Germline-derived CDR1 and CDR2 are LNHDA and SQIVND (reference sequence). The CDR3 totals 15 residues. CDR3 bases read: TGTGCCAGTAGTACCCGCCCAGGGGTGACCTACGAG. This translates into CASSTRPGVTYE. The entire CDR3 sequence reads CASSTRPGVTYEQYF.

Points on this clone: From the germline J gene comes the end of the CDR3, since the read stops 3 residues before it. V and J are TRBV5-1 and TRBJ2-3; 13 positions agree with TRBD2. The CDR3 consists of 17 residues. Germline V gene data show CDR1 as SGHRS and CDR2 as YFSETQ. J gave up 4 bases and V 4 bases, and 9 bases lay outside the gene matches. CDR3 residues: CASSTRTSGSGADTQYF. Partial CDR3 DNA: TGCGCCAGCAGCACACGGACTAGCGGGAGCGGTGCAGATACG.

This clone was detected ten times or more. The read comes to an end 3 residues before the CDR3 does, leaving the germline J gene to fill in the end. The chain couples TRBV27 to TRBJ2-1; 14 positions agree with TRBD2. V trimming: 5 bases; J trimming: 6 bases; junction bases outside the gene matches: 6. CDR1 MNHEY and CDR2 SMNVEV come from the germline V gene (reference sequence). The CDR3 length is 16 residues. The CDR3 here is CASSPGTSGSSNEQFF. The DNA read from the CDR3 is TGTGCCAGCAGTCCGGGGACTAGCGGGAGTTCCAATGAG.

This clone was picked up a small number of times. The CDR3 bases that were read are TGTGCCAGCTCAATCTCGGGGGTGGTGGTTCCTGAA. It translates to CASSISGVVVPE. The full-length CDR3 reads as CASSISGVVVPEAFF. The chain employs TRBV18 and TRBJ1-1, with a tentative D call TRBD1 (5 bases). The read stops 3 residues short of the end of the CDR3; the missing end is completed from the germline J gene. CDR1 is KGHSH and CDR2 is LQKENI in the germline V gene. This CDR3 is 15 amino acids long. Trimming removed 5 bases at V and 6 bases at J, with 19 bases between.

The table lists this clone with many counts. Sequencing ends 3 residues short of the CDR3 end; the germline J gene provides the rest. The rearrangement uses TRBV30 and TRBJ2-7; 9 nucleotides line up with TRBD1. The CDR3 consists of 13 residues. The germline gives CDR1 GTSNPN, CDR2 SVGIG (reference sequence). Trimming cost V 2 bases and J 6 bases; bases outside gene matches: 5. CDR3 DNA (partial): TGTGCCTGGAGTACAGGACAGGGGCTCGAG. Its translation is CAWSTGQGLE. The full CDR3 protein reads CAWSTGQGLEQYF. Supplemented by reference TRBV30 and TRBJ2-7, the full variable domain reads SQTIHQWPATLVQPVGSPLSLECTVEGTSNPNLYWYRQAAGRGLQLLFYSVGIGQISSEVPQNLSASRPQDRQFILSSKKLLLSDSGFYLCAWSTGQGLEQYFGPGTRLTVT.

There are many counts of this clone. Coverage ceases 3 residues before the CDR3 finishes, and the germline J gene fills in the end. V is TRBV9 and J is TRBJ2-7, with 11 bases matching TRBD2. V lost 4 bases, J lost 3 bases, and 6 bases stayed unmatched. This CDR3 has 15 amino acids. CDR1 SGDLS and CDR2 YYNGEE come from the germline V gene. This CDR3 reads CASSKGTSGVYEQYF. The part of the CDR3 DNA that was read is TGTGCCAGCAGCAAAGGGACTAGCGGAGTCTACGAG.

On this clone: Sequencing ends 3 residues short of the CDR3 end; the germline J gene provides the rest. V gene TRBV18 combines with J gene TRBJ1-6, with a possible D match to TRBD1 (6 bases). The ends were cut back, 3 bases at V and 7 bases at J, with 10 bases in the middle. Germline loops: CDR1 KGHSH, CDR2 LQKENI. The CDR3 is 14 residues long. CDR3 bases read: TGTGCCAGCTCACCTTCCGGACAGAATTCACCC. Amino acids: CASSPSGQNSP. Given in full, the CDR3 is CASSPSGQNSPLHF.

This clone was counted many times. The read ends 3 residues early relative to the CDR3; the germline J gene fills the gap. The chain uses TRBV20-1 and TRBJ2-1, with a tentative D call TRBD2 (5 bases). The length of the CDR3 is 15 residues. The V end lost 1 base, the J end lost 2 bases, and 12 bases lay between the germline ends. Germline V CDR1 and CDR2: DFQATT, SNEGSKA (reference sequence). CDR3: CSARVAGSPYNEQFF. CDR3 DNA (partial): TGCAGTGCTAGAGTCGCGGGCAGCCCCTACAATGAG.

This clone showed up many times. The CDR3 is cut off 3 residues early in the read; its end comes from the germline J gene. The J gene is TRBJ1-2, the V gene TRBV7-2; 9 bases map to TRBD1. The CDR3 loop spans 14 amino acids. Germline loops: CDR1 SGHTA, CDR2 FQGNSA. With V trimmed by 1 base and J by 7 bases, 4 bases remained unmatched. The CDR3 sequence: CASSLDLGQGGYTF. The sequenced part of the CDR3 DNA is TGTGCCAGCAGCTTAGACCTGGGACAGGGTGGC.

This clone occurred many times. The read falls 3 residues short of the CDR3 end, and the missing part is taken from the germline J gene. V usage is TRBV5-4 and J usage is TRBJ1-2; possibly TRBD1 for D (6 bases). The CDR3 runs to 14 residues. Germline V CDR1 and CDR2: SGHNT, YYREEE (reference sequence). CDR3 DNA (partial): TGTGCCAGCAGCCCGGGGGGGCGCACAGATACC. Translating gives CASSPGGRTDT. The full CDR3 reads CASSPGGRTDTYTF.

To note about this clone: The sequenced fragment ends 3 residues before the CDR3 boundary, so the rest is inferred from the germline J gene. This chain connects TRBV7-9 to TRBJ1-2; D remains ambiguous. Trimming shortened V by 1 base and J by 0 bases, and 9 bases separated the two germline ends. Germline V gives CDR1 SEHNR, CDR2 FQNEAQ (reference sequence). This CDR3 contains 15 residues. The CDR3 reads CASSLGRLANYGYTF. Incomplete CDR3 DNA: TGTGCCAGCAGCTTAGGTCGGTTAGCTAACTATGGC.

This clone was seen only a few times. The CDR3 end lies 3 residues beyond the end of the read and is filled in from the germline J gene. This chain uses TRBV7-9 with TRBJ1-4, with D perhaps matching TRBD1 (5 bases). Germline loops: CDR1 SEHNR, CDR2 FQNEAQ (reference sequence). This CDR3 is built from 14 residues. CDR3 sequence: CASSLATDNSPLFF. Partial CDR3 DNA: TGTGCCAGCAGCTTAGCGACAGATAATTCACCA.

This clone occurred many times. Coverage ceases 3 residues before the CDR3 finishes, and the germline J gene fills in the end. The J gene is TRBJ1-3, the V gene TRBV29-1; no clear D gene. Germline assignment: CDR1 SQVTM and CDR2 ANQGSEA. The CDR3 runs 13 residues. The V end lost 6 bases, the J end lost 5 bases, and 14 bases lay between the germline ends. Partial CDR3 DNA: TGCAGCGTCAATGTTGGCAGTAGAAACACC. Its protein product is CSVNVGSRNT. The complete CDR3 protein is CSVNVGSRNTIYF.

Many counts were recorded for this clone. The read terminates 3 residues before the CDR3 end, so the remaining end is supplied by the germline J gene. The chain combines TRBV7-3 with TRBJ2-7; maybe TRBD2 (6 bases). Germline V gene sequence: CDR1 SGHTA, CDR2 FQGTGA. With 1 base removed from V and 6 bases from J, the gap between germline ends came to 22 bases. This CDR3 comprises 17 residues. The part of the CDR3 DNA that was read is TGTGCCAGCAGCTTAAGGGGCCTTGTTCGGGAGAAGGGCGAG. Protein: CASSLRGLVREKGE. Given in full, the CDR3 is CASSLRGLVREKGEQYF. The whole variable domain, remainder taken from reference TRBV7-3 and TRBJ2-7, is GAGVSQTPSNKVTEKGKYVELRCDPISGHTALYWYRQSLGQGPEFLIYFQGTGAADDSGLPNDRFFAVRPEGSVSTLKIQRTERGDSAVYLCASSLRGLVREKGEQYFGPGTRLTVT.

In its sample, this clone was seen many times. The sequenced CDR3 bases are TGTGCCAGCAGCTTAGATCCACTTATGAACACTGAA. Its translation is CASSLDPLMNTE. The CDR3 in its entirety is CASSLDPLMNTEAFF. The gene calls are TRBV11-2 and TRBJ1-1; no clear D. The CDR3 extends 3 residues past the end of the read, so its final part is completed from the germline J gene. The CDR3 has 15 amino acids. The germline V gene has CDR1 SGHAT and CDR2 FQNNGV. V was pared by 0 bases and J by 0 bases, with 8 bases between.

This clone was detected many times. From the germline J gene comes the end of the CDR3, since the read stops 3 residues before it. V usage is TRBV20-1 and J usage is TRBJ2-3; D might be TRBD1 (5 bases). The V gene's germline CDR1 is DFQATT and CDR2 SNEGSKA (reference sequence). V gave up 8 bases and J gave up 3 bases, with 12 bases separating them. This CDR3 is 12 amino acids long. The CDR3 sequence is CSTAPGTDTQYF. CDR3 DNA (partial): TGCAGTACGGCCCCAGGGACAGATACG.

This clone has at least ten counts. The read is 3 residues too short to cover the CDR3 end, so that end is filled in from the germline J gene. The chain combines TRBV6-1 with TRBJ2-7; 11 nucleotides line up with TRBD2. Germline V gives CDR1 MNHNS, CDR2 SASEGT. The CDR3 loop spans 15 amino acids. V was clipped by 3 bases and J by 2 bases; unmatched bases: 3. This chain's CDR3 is CASSDLAGGPYEQYF. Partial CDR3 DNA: TGTGCCAGCAGTGATTTAGCGGGAGGGCCCTACGAG.

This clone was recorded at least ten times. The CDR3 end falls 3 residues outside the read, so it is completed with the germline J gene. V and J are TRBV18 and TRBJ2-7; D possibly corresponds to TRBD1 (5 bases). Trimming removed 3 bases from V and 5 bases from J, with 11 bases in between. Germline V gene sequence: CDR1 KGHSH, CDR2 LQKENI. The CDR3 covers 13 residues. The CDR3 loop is CASSPRAGHEQYF. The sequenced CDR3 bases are TGTGCCAGCTCACCCCGAGCAGGGCACGAG.

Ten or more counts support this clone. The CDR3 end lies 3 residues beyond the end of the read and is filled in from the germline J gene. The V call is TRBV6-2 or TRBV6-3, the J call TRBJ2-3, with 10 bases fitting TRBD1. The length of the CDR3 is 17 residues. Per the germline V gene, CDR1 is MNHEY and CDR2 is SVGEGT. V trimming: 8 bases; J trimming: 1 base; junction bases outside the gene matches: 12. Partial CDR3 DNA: TGTGCCAGCCGTTCCGGGACAGGGGATTGGGGCACAGATACG. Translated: CASRSGTGDWGTDT. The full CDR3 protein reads CASRSGTGDWGTDTQYF.

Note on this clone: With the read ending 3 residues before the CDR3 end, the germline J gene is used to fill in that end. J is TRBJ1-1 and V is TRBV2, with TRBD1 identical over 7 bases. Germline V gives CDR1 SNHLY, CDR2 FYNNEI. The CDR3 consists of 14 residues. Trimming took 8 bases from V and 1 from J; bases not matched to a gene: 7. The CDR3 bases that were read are TGTGCCAGCCGACTCAGGGGGTCGAACACTGAA. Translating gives CASRLRGSNTE. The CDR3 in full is CASRLRGSNTEAFF.

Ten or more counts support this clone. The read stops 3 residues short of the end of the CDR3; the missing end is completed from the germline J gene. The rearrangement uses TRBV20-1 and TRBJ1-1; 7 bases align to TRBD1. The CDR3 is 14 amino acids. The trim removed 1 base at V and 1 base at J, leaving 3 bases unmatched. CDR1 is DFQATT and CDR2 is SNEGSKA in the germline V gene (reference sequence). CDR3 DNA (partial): TGCAGTGCTAGAGGCGGGACAGCGAACACTGAA. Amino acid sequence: CSARGGTANTE. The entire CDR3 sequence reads CSARGGTANTEAFF.

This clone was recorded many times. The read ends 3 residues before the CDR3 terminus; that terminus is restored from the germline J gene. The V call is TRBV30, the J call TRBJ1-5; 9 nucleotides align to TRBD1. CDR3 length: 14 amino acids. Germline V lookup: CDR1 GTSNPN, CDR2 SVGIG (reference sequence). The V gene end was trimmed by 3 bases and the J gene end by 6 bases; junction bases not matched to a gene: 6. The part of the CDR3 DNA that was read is TGTGCCTGGAGAGGCACAGGGGGCAGTCAGCCC. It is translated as CAWRGTGGSQP. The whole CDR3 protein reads CAWRGTGGSQPQHF. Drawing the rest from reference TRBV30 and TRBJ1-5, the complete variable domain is SQTIHQWPATLVQPVGSPLSLECTVEGTSNPNLYWYRQAAGRGLQLLFYSVGIGQISSEVPQNLSASRPQDRQFILSSKKLLLSDSGFYLCAWRGTGGSQPQHFGDGTRLSIL.

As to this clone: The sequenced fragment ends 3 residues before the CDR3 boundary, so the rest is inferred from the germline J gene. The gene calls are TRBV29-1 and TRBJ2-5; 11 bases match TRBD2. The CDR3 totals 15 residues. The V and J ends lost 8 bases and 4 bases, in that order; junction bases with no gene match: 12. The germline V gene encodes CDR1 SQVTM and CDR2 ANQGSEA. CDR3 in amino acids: CSSTSSGRARETQYF. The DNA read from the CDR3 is TGCAGCTCGACCAGTAGCGGGAGGGCCCGAGAGACC. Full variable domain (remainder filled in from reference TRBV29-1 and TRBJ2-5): SAVISQKPSRDICQRGTSLTIQCQVDSQVTMMFWYRQQPGQSLTLIATANQGSEATYESGFVIDKFPISRPNLTFSTLTVSNMSPEDSSIYLCSSTSSGRARETQYFGPGTRLLVL.

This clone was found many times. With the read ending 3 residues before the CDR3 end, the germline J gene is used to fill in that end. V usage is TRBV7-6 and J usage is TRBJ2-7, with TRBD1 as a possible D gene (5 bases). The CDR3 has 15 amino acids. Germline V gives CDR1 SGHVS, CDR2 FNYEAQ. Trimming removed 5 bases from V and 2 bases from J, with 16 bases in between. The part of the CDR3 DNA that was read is TGTGCCAGCAGCCTACAGGCGTTTAGCACCTACGAG. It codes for CASSLQAFSTYE. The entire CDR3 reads CASSLQAFSTYEQYF.